These T cell receptor beta chains were read from a single sample in a study of blood T cell repertoires in COVID-19. Clones were sequenced by immunoSEQ multiplex PCR, and TCRdb holds only the in-frame ones, with some missing. The table has fewer than 350,000 clones, around 89% seen once. Sequenced material: peripheral blood. The receptors were sampled from a man in his forties or fifties with acute or convalescent COVID-19. CDR3s include the opening cysteine and the closing phenylalanine or tryptophan. Fields, in order: J gene, V gene, clone size, D gene, CDR3 DNA, CDR3 protein. A D gene is named only where the DNA matches it firmly. For some rows the clone size is stated as once, few or many, or as a class when expanded; others skip it.

j_gene: TRBJ2-6
v_gene: TRBV7-2
abundance: -
d_gene: -
CDR3nt: TGTGCCAGCAGCTTGAGGCTTCTAAACTCTGGGGCCAACGTCCTGACTTTC
CDR3aa: CASSLRLLNSGANVLTF

j_gene: TRBJ1-6
v_gene: TRBV30
abundance: -
d_gene: -
CDR3nt: TGTGCCTGGGGGGCCCCAGAGGCACCCCTCCACTTT
CDR3aa: CAWGAPEAPLHF

j_gene: TRBJ2-3
v_gene: TRBV11-3
abundance: -
d_gene: TRBD2
CDR3nt: TGTGCCAGCAGCCCCTTACTAGCGGGGGGGACAGATACGCAGTATTTT
CDR3aa: CASSPLLAGGTDTQYF

j_gene: TRBJ1-1
v_gene: TRBV7-8
abundance: -
d_gene: -
CDR3nt: TGTGCCAGCAGCTTAGGGCCCCGGGGTTTGGGGACTGAAGCTTTCTTT
CDR3aa: CASSLGPRGLGTEAFF

j_gene: TRBJ1-5
v_gene: TRBV7-3
abundance: -
d_gene: TRBD1
CDR3nt: TGTGCCAGCAGCTTAGGGGTCAGGGGGCCCGGGACGAGCAATCAGCCCCAGCATTTT
CDR3aa: CASSLGVRGPGTSNQPQHF

j_gene: TRBJ2-7
v_gene: TRBV30
abundance: -
d_gene: TRBD1
CDR3nt: TGTGCCTGGAACTCTCCGGGACAGTTTTACGAGCAGTACTTC
CDR3aa: CAWNSPGQFYEQYF

j_gene: TRBJ2-3
v_gene: TRBV9
abundance: -
d_gene: TRBD2
CDR3nt: TGTGCCAGCGGACTAGCGGGGACAGATACGCAGTATTTT
CDR3aa: CASGLAGTDTQYF

j_gene: TRBJ1-5
v_gene: TRBV15
abundance: -
d_gene: -
CDR3nt: TGTGCCACCAGCAGAGACGCGGGGGGAAGGAGAAATCAGCCCCAGCATTTT
CDR3aa: CATSRDAGGRRNQPQHF

j_gene: TRBJ2-3
v_gene: TRBV9
abundance: -
d_gene: -
CDR3nt: TGTGCCAGCAGCCTAGGGGTAGCGGAGTTCGCAGATACGCAGTATTTT
CDR3aa: CASSLGVAEFADTQYF

j_gene: TRBJ1-5
v_gene: TRBV27
abundance: -
d_gene: -
CDR3nt: TGTGCCAGCAGTTCATCGGGGCTTAATCAGCCCCAGCATTTT
CDR3aa: CASSSSGLNQPQHF

j_gene: TRBJ1-2
v_gene: TRBV7-2
abundance: -
d_gene: -
CDR3nt: TGTGCCAGCAGCTTACAACAGATCGTCTATGGCTACACCTTC
CDR3aa: CASSLQQIVYGYTF

j_gene: TRBJ1-6
v_gene: TRBV6-5
abundance: -
d_gene: -
CDR3nt: TGTGCCAGCAGCCAGGGGACGAATTCACCCCTCCACTTT
CDR3aa: CASSQGTNSPLHF

j_gene: TRBJ2-3
v_gene: TRBV24-1
abundance: -
d_gene: TRBD1
CDR3nt: TGTGCCACCAGCCAGGGGGCAGATACGCAGTATTTT
CDR3aa: CATSQGADTQYF

j_gene: TRBJ1-5
v_gene: TRBV15
abundance: few
d_gene: TRBD1
CDR3nt: TGTGCCACAAGTAAGGGGACAGGGGGTCAGCCCCAGCATTTT
CDR3aa: CATSKGTGGQPQHF

j_gene: TRBJ2-3
v_gene: TRBV5-4
abundance: once
d_gene: -
CDR3nt: TGTGCCAGCAGCTTGGTTCGCGGGGACACAGATACGCAGTATTTT
CDR3aa: CASSLVRGDTDTQYF

j_gene: TRBJ1-1
v_gene: TRBV5-1
abundance: -
d_gene: TRBD1
CDR3nt: TGCGCCAGCAATAGACAGGGCTCGAACACTGAAGCTTTCTTT
CDR3aa: CASNRQGSNTEAFF

j_gene: TRBJ1-2
v_gene: TRBV27
abundance: -
d_gene: TRBD1
CDR3nt: TGTGCCAGCAGTGCCCAGGGACGGGACAGGGTGAACTATGGCTACACCTTC
CDR3aa: CASSAQGRDRVNYGYTF

j_gene: TRBJ1-1
v_gene: TRBV5-1
abundance: -
d_gene: TRBD1
CDR3nt: TGCGCCAGCAGCTCGGGGGGACAGGGGTGGACTGAAGCTTTCTTT
CDR3aa: CASSSGGQGWTEAFF

j_gene: TRBJ2-1
v_gene: TRBV12-3/TRBV12-4
abundance: -
d_gene: -
CDR3nt: TGTGCCAGCAGTTTGTCAGGAGAGCAGTTCTTC
CDR3aa: CASSLSGEQFF

j_gene: TRBJ2-7
v_gene: TRBV3-1/TRBV3-2
abundance: -
d_gene: -
CDR3nt: TGTGCCAGCAGCCAAGAAAAGGGTTGGAGGGAGCAGTACTTC
CDR3aa: CASSQEKGWREQYF